This T cell receptor beta chain came from a study of early T cells in non-severe SARS-CoV-2 infection. Turning to the study itself: The chains were unpaired, and the sequenced material was bulk RNA from unsorted whole blood.

Each CDR3 protein gets one entry after TCRdb re-called the 5' RACE reads with MiXCR. The sample includes roughly 35,000 distinct CDR3 sequences, 5% to 6.5% of them seen just once. The CDR3 runs 12 residues. Trimming removed 8 bases at V and 3 bases at J, with 11 bases between. Germline lookup yields CDR1 DFQATT and CDR2 SNEGSKA (reference sequence). This clonotype came up a few times. Material for sequencing was whole blood. The sequence derives from an adult who was a healthcare worker with PCR-confirmed SARS-CoV-2 infection or an uninfected control (not recorded which). The chain joins TRBV20-1 to TRBJ2-1, with D unresolved. The CDR3 sequence is CSFTRLYNEQFF. CDR3 DNA: TGCAGTTTTACTCGACTCTACAATGAGCAGTTCTTC.